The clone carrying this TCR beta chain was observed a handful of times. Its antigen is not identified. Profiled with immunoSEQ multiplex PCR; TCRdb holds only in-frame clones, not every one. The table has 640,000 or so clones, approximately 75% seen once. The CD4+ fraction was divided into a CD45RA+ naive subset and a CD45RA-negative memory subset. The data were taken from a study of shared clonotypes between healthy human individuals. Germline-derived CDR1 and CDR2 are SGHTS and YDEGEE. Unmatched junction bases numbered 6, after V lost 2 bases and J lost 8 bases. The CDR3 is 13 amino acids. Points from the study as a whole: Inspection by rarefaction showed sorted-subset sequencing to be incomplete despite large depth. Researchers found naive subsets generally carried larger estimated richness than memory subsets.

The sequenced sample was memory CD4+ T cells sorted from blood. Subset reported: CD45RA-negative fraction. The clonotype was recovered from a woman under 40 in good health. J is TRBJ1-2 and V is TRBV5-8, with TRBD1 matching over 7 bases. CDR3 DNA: TGTGCCAGCAGCTTTACAGGGGTAGCGGGCTACACCTTC. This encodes CASSFTGVAGYTF.